Listed below are T cell receptor beta chains from one sample, sequenced in a study of regulatory T cells in long-lasting Graves disease. TCRdb used MiXCR to reprocess the multiplex PCR reads, holding one entry per CDR3 protein. The data hold 400,000 to 450,000 distinct CDR3 sequences, with more than 13% observed a single time. This sample was shared with a second study, whose subject was T cells in Graves' hyperthyroidism and ophthalmopathy.

Sample: peripheral blood mononuclear cells (PBMCs), taken at new diagnosis, from a patient treated with antithyroid drugs. These TCRs come from a woman between 25 and 40 years old with Graves disease. The conserved cysteine and the conserved F or W are not part of the CDR3 here. Each record gives: D gene, V gene, CDR3 protein. D genes are given only for firm matches.

D gene: .; V gene: TRBV20-1; CDR3 protein: SAREGETQY
D gene: .; V gene: TRBV29-1; CDR3 protein: SVAGTTNEKLF
D gene: TRBD2; V gene: TRBV7-9; CDR3 protein: ASSRSGRGTSVSEQF
D gene: .; V gene: TRBV27; CDR3 protein: ASSDKVSYEQY
D gene: TRBD2; V gene: TRBV2; CDR3 protein: ASTWTSGRAGGWGGEQF
D gene: .; V gene: TRBV19; CDR3 protein: ATPSRDKNTGELF
D gene: TRBD1; V gene: TRBV30; CDR3 protein: AWSAGQGDSPLH
D gene: .; V gene: TRBV11-2; CDR3 protein: ASSLVGGIQSYEQY
D gene: TRBD1; V gene: TRBV18; CDR3 protein: ASSLLPGTALGGISYNEQF
D gene: .; V gene: TRBV29-1; CDR3 protein: SVENGGDNEQF
D gene: TRBD2; V gene: TRBV7-7; CDR3 protein: ASSLGFPAGLAGEESETQY
D gene: .; V gene: TRBV20-1; CDR3 protein: SARDAVFRGREYETQY
D gene: TRBD1; V gene: TRBV24-1; CDR3 protein: ATSDPGQERDTQY
D gene: .; V gene: TRBV6-1; CDR3 protein: ASSLTVVGAYEQY
D gene: .; V gene: TRBV19; CDR3 protein: ASIRDTEAF
D gene: .; V gene: TRBV19; CDR3 protein: ASSRRAQRQPQH
D gene: .; V gene: TRBV5-1; CDR3 protein: ASSQGRDFNEKLF
D gene: .; V gene: TRBV11-2; CDR3 protein: ASSRGLANEKLF
D gene: .; V gene: TRBV11-2; CDR3 protein: ASRPIGGRSYEQY
D gene: .; V gene: TRBV20-1; CDR3 protein: SAIPLARQGSYEQY
D gene: TRBD2; V gene: TRBV27; CDR3 protein: ASSFVAGGWAEQF
D gene: .; V gene: TRBV20-1; CDR3 protein: SARDGAISNQPPH
D gene: .; V gene: TRBV12-3/TRBV12-4; CDR3 protein: ASSPSPLNEQF
D gene: TRBD2; V gene: TRBV20-1; CDR3 protein: SASGGRTDTQY
D gene: TRBD1; V gene: TRBV30; CDR3 protein: AWKTGARLAF
D gene: TRBD1; V gene: TRBV7-3; CDR3 protein: ASSTRGQGNQPQH
D gene: TRBD2; V gene: TRBV18; CDR3 protein: ASSPLSGNPQETQY
D gene: .; V gene: TRBV12-3/TRBV12-4; CDR3 protein: ASSFRGTHNEQF
D gene: .; V gene: TRBV12-3/TRBV12-4; CDR3 protein: ASSAPFGYT
D gene: TRBD2; V gene: TRBV6-1; CDR3 protein: ASSRTSGSFTDTQY
D gene: .; V gene: TRBV12-3/TRBV12-4; CDR3 protein: ASRPSLAEETQY
D gene: .; V gene: TRBV6-2/TRBV6-3; CDR3 protein: ASSYFRSRLNQPQH
D gene: .; V gene: TRBV9; CDR3 protein: ASSDPSSGNTIY
D gene: .; V gene: TRBV20-1; CDR3 protein: SVPRTYTGELF
D gene: TRBD1; V gene: TRBV27; CDR3 protein: ASRRGQGAGNTIY
D gene: .; V gene: TRBV5-1; CDR3 protein: ASSPDEGRAPYNEQF
D gene: TRBD2; V gene: TRBV10-3; CDR3 protein: ATGLARDEQY
D gene: .; V gene: TRBV24-1; CDR3 protein: ATSDLFGEQF
D gene: TRBD2; V gene: TRBV4-2; CDR3 protein: ASSQQTRTSGYNEQF
D gene: TRBD1; V gene: TRBV2; CDR3 protein: AGQGEANYGYT
D gene: TRBD1; V gene: TRBV9; CDR3 protein: ASSATGGAETQY
D gene: .; V gene: TRBV5-1; CDR3 protein: ASGENGQSTDTQY
D gene: .; V gene: TRBV11-2; CDR3 protein: ASRWGNTEAF
D gene: .; V gene: TRBV9; CDR3 protein: ASRSRAPFYNEQF
D gene: .; V gene: TRBV27; CDR3 protein: ASSELGGATPYEQY
D gene: .; V gene: TRBV11-3; CDR3 protein: ASSLLTNTGNTIY
D gene: .; V gene: TRBV12-3/TRBV12-4; CDR3 protein: ASSLEKMNTEAF
D gene: .; V gene: TRBV19; CDR3 protein: ASSMVGGGYEQF
D gene: TRBD2; V gene: TRBV11-3; CDR3 protein: ASSLDSGGAYEQY
D gene: .; V gene: TRBV5-6; CDR3 protein: ASSFAAGRGFANTGELF
D gene: TRBD1; V gene: TRBV24-1; CDR3 protein: ATSDPGQGSLTDTQY
D gene: .; V gene: TRBV29-1; CDR3 protein: SVGDPYTEAF
D gene: TRBD2; V gene: TRBV4-2; CDR3 protein: ASSQEASGSTDTQY
D gene: .; V gene: TRBV20-1; CDR3 protein: SARGVTGEAF
D gene: .; V gene: TRBV7-2; CDR3 protein: ASSLGRLTDSNQPQH
D gene: TRBD2; V gene: TRBV5-1; CDR3 protein: ASSLTPGLGTTDTQY
D gene: .; V gene: TRBV18; CDR3 protein: ASSPSATGSYNEQF